This T cell receptor beta chain is from a study of read filtering for tumor transcriptome and immune sequencing. In the study overall: Patients were approximately 17 male and some 15 female, mean age around 66 years, range roughly 47 to 85. 8 patients were R-ISS I, 16 were R-ISS II, 7 were R-ISS III.

With respect to this clonotype: Its antigen is undetermined.

From around 440 ng of RNA, a library with molecular barcoded alpha/delta and beta/gamma adaptors was made. TCRdb called the reads again in MiXCR, with one record for every CDR3 protein. Of over 45,000 distinct CDR3 sequences listed, roughly 19% are singletons. The germline gives CDR1 SEHNR, CDR2 FQNEAQ (reference sequence). The CDR3 totals 14 residues. Study results and caveats: The CD138-negative fraction was mixed bone marrow immune cells, not pure T cells.

The rearrangement links TRBV7-9 to TRBJ2-1; D unclear. Gene TRBJ2-7 matches the end of the DNA better, so the J call may be wrong. The material sequenced was a population of CD138-negative cells sorted from bone marrow. The source of this sequence is a donor aged 40 or over with multiple myeloma. The CDR3 DNA is TGTGCCAGCAGCCCGGCCGTGGGCAGCTACGAGCAGTACTTC. Its protein is CASSPAVGSYEQYF.